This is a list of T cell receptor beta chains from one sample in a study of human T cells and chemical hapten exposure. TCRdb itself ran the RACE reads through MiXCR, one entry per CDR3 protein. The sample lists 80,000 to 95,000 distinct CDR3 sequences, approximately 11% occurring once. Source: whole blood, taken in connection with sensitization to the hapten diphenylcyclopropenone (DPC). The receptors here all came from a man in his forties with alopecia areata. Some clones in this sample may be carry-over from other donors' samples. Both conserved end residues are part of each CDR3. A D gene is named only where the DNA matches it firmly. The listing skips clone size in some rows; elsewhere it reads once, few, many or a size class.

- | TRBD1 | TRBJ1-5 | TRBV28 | CASRDRARNQPQHF | TGTGCCAGCAGGGACAGGGCTCGCAATCAGCCCCAGCATTTT
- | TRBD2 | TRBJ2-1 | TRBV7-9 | CASRTATSGIYNEQFF | TGTGCCAGCAGGACTGCGACTAGCGGGATCTACAATGAGCAGTTCTTC
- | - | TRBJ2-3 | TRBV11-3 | CASSLTQYTDTQYF | TGTGCCAGCAGCTTAACGCAGTATACAGATACGCAGTATTTT
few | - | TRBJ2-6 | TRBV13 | CASSLASSGANVLTF | TGTGCCAGCAGCTTAGCTAGCTCTGGGGCCAACGTCCTGACTTTC
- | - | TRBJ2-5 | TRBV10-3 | CAISEPGLRTQYF | TGTGCCATCAGTGAACCGGGACTCCGGACCCAGTACTTC
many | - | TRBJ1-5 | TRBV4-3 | CASSQDLYQPQHF | TGCGCCAGCAGCCAAGACCTATATCAGCCCCAGCATTTT
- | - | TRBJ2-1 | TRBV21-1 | CASSSQQGINEQFF | TGTGCCAGCAGCTCACAGCAGGGGATCAATGAGCAGTTCTTC
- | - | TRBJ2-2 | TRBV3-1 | CASSNRPYTGELFF | TGTGCCAGCAGCAATAGACCTTACACCGGGGAGCTGTTTTTT
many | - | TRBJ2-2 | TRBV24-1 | CATSRRGGGELFF | TGTGCCACCAGTCGCCGGGGAGGCGGGGAGCTGTTTTTT
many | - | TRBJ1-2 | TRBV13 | CASGVGGRVGYTF | TGTGCCAGCGGAGTGGGGGGAAGAGTAGGCTACACCTTC
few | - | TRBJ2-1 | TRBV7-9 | CASSSPRAREQFF | TGTGCCAGCAGCTCACCGAGAGCGCGTGAGCAGTTCTTC
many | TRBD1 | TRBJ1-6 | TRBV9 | CASSVTGEAYNSPLHF | TGTGCCAGCAGCGTCACAGGGGAGGCCTATAATTCACCCCTCCACTTT
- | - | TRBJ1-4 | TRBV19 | CASSIQGANEKLFF | TGTGCCAGTAGTATCCAAGGGGCTAATGAAAAACTGTTTTTT
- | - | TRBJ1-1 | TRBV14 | CASSRKAGAGANTEAFF | TGTGCCAGCAGCCGGAAAGCGGGCGCAGGAGCGAACACTGAAGCTTTCTTT
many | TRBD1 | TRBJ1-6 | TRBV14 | CASSQQGAYNSPLHF | TGTGCCAGCAGCCAGCAGGGGGCCTATAATTCACCCCTCCACTTT
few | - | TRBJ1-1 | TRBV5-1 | CASSPANLRTEAFF | TGCGCCAGCAGCCCAGCAAACCTCAGAACTGAAGCTTTCTTT
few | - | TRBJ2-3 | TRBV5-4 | CASSLGVLETDTQYF | TGTGCCAGCAGCTTGGGGGTTCTTGAGACAGATACGCAGTATTTT
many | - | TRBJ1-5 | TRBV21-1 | CASRKRNTGANQPQHF | TGTGCCAGCAGAAAACGAAACACAGGGGCTAATCAGCCCCAGCATTTT
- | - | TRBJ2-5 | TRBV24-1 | CATSDKGHQETQYF | TGTGCCACCAGTGATAAGGGGCACCAAGAGACCCAGTACTTC
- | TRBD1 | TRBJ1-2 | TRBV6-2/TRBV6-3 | CASRYGQGNVYGYTF | TGTGCCAGCAGATACGGACAGGGAAATGTCTATGGCTACACCTTC
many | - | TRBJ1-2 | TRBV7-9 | CASSLATGIPDGYTF | TGTGCCAGCAGCTTAGCTACGGGGATTCCTGATGGCTACACCTTC
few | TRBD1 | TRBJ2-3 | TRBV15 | CATSLRTGRGPAQYF | TGTGCCACCAGCCTTCGGACAGGGCGAGGGCCGGCGCAGTATTTT
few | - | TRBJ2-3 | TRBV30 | CAWTLGSTDTQYF | TGTGCCTGGACGTTGGGGAGCACAGATACGCAGTATTTT
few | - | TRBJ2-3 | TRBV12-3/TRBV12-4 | CASMESGASDTQYF | TGTGCCAGCATGGAAAGCGGTGCCTCAGATACGCAGTATTTT